Each of the 21 T cell receptor beta chains below was sequenced from the same sample in a study of control samples from healthy donors and cancer patients. Data came from immunoSEQ multiplex PCR; TCRdb stores just in-frame clones and leaves some out. The sample holds 90,000 or so clones; approximately 84% are singletons and the top ten take 30% to 40%. Sequenced input: PBMCs. The receptors derive from a man in his 70s with lung cancer.

The V gene is TRBV5-1, the J gene TRBJ1-1, with TRBD1 matching 8 bases. Trimming at V came to 4 bases and at J to 6 bases, leaving 11 bases not matched to a gene. Germline V gives CDR1 SGHRS, CDR2 YFSETQ. The CDR3 is 15 residues long. CDR3 residues: CASSERSDREAEAFF. In nucleotides, the CDR3 is TGCGCCAGCAGCGAGAGATCGGACAGGGAAGCTGAAGCTTTCTTT.

J is TRBJ2-2 and V is TRBV25-1; 8 bases agree with TRBD1. The CDR3 has 15 amino acids. Germline-derived CDR1 and CDR2 are MGHDK and SYGVNS. With 4 bases clipped from V and 4 bases from J, the junction kept 5 bases outside the gene matches. CDR3 bases: TGTGCCAGCAGTGTGCAGGGGGCGATCACCGGGGAGCTGTTTTTT. It encodes CASSVQGAITGELFF.

The CDR3 coding sequence is TGTGCCAGCTCACCGACAGGGGGCTTGAATCAGCCCCAGCATTTT. Encoded protein: CASSPTGGLNQPQHF. The chain carries TRBV18 and TRBJ1-5; the match to TRBD1 covers 10 bases. This CDR3 has 15 amino acids. The junction had 3 bases not matched to a gene; V was cut back by 3 bases and J by 4 bases. Germline V gene lookup returns CDR1 KGHSH and CDR2 LQKENI. The full variable domain, completed using reference TRBV18 and TRBJ1-5, is NAGVMQNPRHLVRRRGQEARLRCSPMKGHSHVYWYRQLPEEGLKFMVYLQKENIIDESGMPKERFSAEFPKEGPSILRIQQVVRGDSAAYFCASSPTGGLNQPQHFGDGTRLSIL.

The table lists this clone with a few counts. The rearrangement links TRBV6-5 to TRBJ2-2, with a possible D match to TRBD2 (7 bases). This CDR3 is 15 amino acids long. CDR1 MNHEY and CDR2 SVGAGI come from the germline V gene. The V and J ends lost 6 bases and 4 bases respectively, with 15 bases between them. In DNA form, the CDR3 reads TGTGCCAGCAGCCAACGGGGGGCGCGCACCGGGGAGCTGTTTTTT. Translating gives CASSQRGARTGELFF.

The V gene is TRBV29-1, the J gene TRBJ2-6; TRBD1 matches 10 bases. V was pared by 7 bases and J by 2 bases, with 8 bases of the junction left unmatched. The CDR3 spans 16 residues. Germline assignment: CDR1 SQVTM and CDR2 ANQGSEA. As DNA, the CDR3 is TGCAGCGCCCGGGACAGGGGTTGGACTGGGGCCAACGTCCTGACTTTC. Protein sequence: CSARDRGWTGANVLTF.

The rearrangement links TRBV19 to TRBJ1-5, with D perhaps TRBD1 (6 bases). Germline V CDR1 and CDR2: LNHDA, SQIVND (reference sequence). This CDR3 has 15 amino acids. V was cut by 7 bases and J by 0 bases, with 13 bases left in between. CDR3 coding DNA: TGTGCCAGTAATCAGGGGAGATATAGCAATCAGCCCCAGCATTTT. It encodes CASNQGRYSNQPQHF.

The chain is built from TRBV12-5 and TRBJ1-2, with D maybe TRBD1 (6 bases). CDR1 LGHNT and CDR2 FRNRAP come from the germline V gene. The CDR3 is made up of 18 amino acids. V shed 4 bases and J shed 1 base, with 22 bases lying between them. DNA of the CDR3: TGTGCTAGTGGTTCACCCACTCGGACAGAAAATAATAACTATGGCTACACCTTC. This translates into CASGSPTRTENNNYGYTF.

The chain joins TRBV5-4 to TRBJ2-3; TRBD1 might be the D (5 bases). From germline, CDR1 is SGHNT and CDR2 YYREEE (reference sequence). Trimming took off 0 bases at V and 3 bases at J, with 11 bases between the two ends. This CDR3 has 15 residues. This chain's CDR3 is CASSLEWQGTDTQYF. The DNA for the CDR3 is TGTGCCAGCAGCTTGGAATGGCAGGGAACAGATACGCAGTATTTT.

The chain recombines TRBV6-2 or TRBV6-3 with TRBJ1-4; D may be TRBD1 (5 bases). The CDR3 contains 15 residues. The V gene's germline CDR1 is MNHEY and CDR2 SVGEGT. V was pared by 2 bases and J by 1 base, with 8 bases between. The CDR3 DNA sequence: TGTGCCAGCAGTTACGGGGGGGGAACTAATGAAAAACTGTTTTTT. As protein: CASSYGGGTNEKLFF.

The V and J genes are TRBV5-5 and TRBJ1-6; TRBD1 matches 7 bases. The germline V gene encodes CDR1 SGHKS and CDR2 YYEKEE (reference sequence). V shed 4 bases and J 6 bases; nucleotides not matched to a gene: 4. This CDR3 is 14 amino acids long. This CDR3 is CASSPGQRNSPLHF. In DNA form, the CDR3 reads TGTGCCAGCAGCCCGGGACAGCGTAATTCACCCCTCCACTTT. Full variable domain (rest looked up from reference TRBV5-5 and TRBJ1-6): DAGVTQSPTHLIKTRGQQVTLRCSPISGHKSVSWYQQVLGQGPQFIFQYYEKEERGRGNFPDRFSARQFPNYSSELNVNALLLGDSALYLCASSPGQRNSPLHFGNGTRLTVT.

CDR3 sequence (DNA): TGTGCCAGCAGTCTACAGGGTACCAATGAGCAGTTCTTC. Translated: CASSLQGTNEQFF. The V gene is TRBV6-5, the J gene TRBJ2-1; D is perhaps TRBD1 (6 bases). Trimming removed 5 bases from V and 6 bases from J, with 11 bases in between. The V gene's germline CDR1 is MNHEY and CDR2 SVGAGI. This CDR3 is built from 13 residues.

V usage is TRBV30 and J usage is TRBJ1-2; D ambiguous. The CDR3 covers 13 residues. Germline CDR1 is GTSNPN and CDR2 is SVGIG (reference sequence). V dropped 5 bases and J dropped 0 bases, with 10 bases sitting between them. Written as DNA, the CDR3 is TGTGCCTGGGGGCAGAATACTAACTATGGCTACACCTTC. Protein: CAWGQNTNYGYTF.

This chain connects TRBV5-1 to TRBJ1-1; 9 bases align to TRBD1. The V gene's germline CDR1 is SGHRS and CDR2 YFSETQ. This CDR3 region has 16 residues. Trimming cost V 3 bases and J 5 bases; bases outside gene matches: 11. The CDR3 reads CASSSNRGLSGTEAFF. DNA of the CDR3: TGCGCCAGCAGCTCCAACAGGGGGCTAAGTGGGACTGAAGCTTTCTTT.

The rearrangement links TRBV7-2 to TRBJ2-1, with 8 bases lining up with TRBD2. Germline V gene lookup returns CDR1 SGHTA and CDR2 FQGNSA. V gave up 2 bases and J gave up 6 bases; unmatched junction bases: 6. The CDR3 contains 15 residues. CDR3 residues: CASSLSGGAPNEQFF. DNA for the CDR3: TGTGCCAGCAGCTTATCGGGGGGGGCCCCCAATGAGCAGTTCTTC.

The rearrangement uses TRBV5-1 and TRBJ1-4; possibly TRBD1 for D (5 bases). The V end was cut by 0 bases, the J end by 8 bases, with 14 bases between. Germline V gene sequence: CDR1 SGHRS, CDR2 YFSETQ. The CDR3 runs 15 residues. The CDR3 here is CASSLVGQGGEKLFF. The CDR3 DNA is TGCGCCAGCAGCTTGGTTGGGCAGGGTGGAGAAAAACTGTTTTTT.

This clone has a handful of counts. The chain has TRBV18 and TRBJ2-5; 8 nucleotides agree with TRBD1. V lost 2 bases to trimming and J lost 4 bases; unmatched junction nucleotides: 6. This CDR3 spans 15 amino acids. Germline V gene lookup returns CDR1 KGHSH and CDR2 LQKENI. CDR3 DNA sequence: TGTGCCAGCTCACCATCGCCAGGGGGCTCAGAGACCCAGTACTTC. It encodes CASSPSPGGSETQYF.

In its sample, this clone ranks as large. The chain couples TRBV29-1 to TRBJ2-5; 11 bases line up with TRBD1. The junction had 5 bases not matched to a gene; V was cut back by 1 base and J by 4 bases. The germline gives CDR1 SQVTM, CDR2 ANQGSEA. The CDR3 extends over 15 amino acids. CDR3 region: CSVEADRGRAETQYF. The CDR3 DNA reads TGCAGCGTTGAAGCGGACAGGGGGCGAGCAGAGACCCAGTACTTC.

This sequence joins TRBV10-1 and TRBJ2-3, with 7 bases aligning to TRBD2. CDR3 length: 16 residues. CDR1 is WNHNN and CDR2 is SYGVQD in the germline V gene (reference sequence). The V and J ends lost 4 bases and 2 bases, in that order; junction bases with no gene match: 9. CDR3 nucleotide sequence: TGCGCCAGCAGTGGTTTCCCGGGGGGTCCCACAGATACGCAGTATTTT. Translation: CASSGFPGGPTDTQYF.

The rearrangement uses TRBV6-5 and TRBJ2-7; 7 bases align to TRBD1. CDR1 and CDR2 from the germline V gene are MNHEY and SVGAGI. This CDR3 region has 14 residues. With V trimmed by 6 bases and J by 0 bases, 5 bases remained unmatched. This CDR3 is CASRGTESSYEQYF. In nucleotides, the CDR3 is TGTGCCAGCAGGGGGACAGAATCCTCCTACGAGCAGTACTTC.

The chain joins TRBV11-2 to TRBJ2-3; D gene ambiguous. CDR3 size: 12 residues. CDR1 is SGHAT and CDR2 is FQNNGV in the germline V gene. The germline V and J ends were trimmed by 1 base and 5 bases, with 4 bases remaining between them. Here the CDR3 reads CASSLAKDTQYF. CDR3 nucleotides: TGTGCCAGCAGCTTAGCAAAAGATACGCAGTATTTT.

Concerning this clone itself: One end of the junction is discordant with germline, which a read error may explain. V gene TRBV19 combines with J gene TRBJ2-6; D unclear. Germline-derived CDR1 and CDR2 are LNHDA and SQIVND (reference sequence). The CDR3 has 13 residues. The DNA for the CDR3 is TGTGCCAGTGGTATCTCTGGGGCCAACGTCCTGACTTTC. Amino acid sequence: CASGISGANVLTF. The variable domain in full, completed from reference TRBV19 and TRBJ2-6, reads DGGITQSPKYLFRKEGQNVTLSCEQNLNHDAMYWYRQDPGQGLRLIYYSQIVNDFQKGDIAEGYSVSREKKESFPLTVTSAQKNPTAFYLCASGISGANVLTFGAGSRLTVL.